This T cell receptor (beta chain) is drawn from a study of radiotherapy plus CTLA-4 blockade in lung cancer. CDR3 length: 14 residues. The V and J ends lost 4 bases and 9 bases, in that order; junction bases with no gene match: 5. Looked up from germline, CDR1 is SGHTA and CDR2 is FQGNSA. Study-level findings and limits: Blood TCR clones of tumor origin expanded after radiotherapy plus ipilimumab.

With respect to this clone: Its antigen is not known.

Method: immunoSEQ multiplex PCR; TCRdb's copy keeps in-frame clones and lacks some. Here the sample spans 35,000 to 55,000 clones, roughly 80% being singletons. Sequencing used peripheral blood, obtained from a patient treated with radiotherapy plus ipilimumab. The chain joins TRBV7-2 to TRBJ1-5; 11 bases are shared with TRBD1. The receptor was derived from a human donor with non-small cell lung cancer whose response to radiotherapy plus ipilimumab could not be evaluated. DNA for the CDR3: TGTGCCAGCAGCTCGGACAGGGGGCGTCGGCCCCAGCATTTT. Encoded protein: CASSSDRGRRPQHF. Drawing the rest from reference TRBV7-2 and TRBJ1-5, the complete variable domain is GAGVSQSPSNKVTEKGKDVELRCDPISGHTALYWYRQSLGQGLEFLIYFQGNSAPDKSGLPSDRFSAERTGGSVSTLTIQRTQQEDSAVYLCASSSDRGRRPQHFGDGTRLSIL.